Following are 27 T cell receptor beta chains from one sample sequenced in a study of molecular identifiers for immune sequencing clone quantification. In TCRdb, the PCR reads were re-called with MiXCR into one record per CDR3 protein. Of more than 450,000 distinct CDR3 sequences listed, around 23% are singletons. Sequenced input: naive CD8+ T cells from blood, with Jurkat cell RNA spiked in. Stated subset: FACS-sorted CD8+CD4-CCR7+CD45RA+ naive T cells. The receptor source for this set is a human donor in good health. Some libraries in this study had Jurkat cell RNA spiked in.

This chain joins TRBV4-1 and TRBJ2-7, with D possibly being TRBD1 (6 bases). Germline CDR1 is MGHRA and CDR2 is YSYEKL. Trimming left V 0 bases short and J 2 bases short, with 11 bases between. This CDR3 is built from 15 residues. In DNA form, the CDR3 reads TGCGCCAGCAGCCAAGATCGGGGACATCCCTACGAGCAGTACTTC. It is translated as CASSQDRGHPYEQYF.

Notes on this clonotype: A much bigger clone sits one base away, suggesting this may be a read error. CDR3 sequence reads: CGVEGKTSTDTQYF. The CDR3 coding sequence is TGCGGCGTTGAGGGGAAGACTAGCACAGATACGCAGTATTTT. The rearrangement joins TRBV29-1 to TRBJ2-3, with D perhaps being TRBD1 or TRBD2 (5 bases each). Germline CDR1 and CDR2: SQVTM and ANQGSEA. The length of the CDR3 is 14 residues.

This clonotype was observed many times. The chain recombines TRBV20-1 with TRBJ2-7; D is possibly TRBD1 or TRBD2 (7 bases each). The V gene's germline CDR1 is DFQATT and CDR2 SNEGSKA (reference sequence). Trimming took 2 bases from V and 4 from J, leaving 18 bases between them. CDR3 length: 15 residues. The CDR3 is CSARSREGAGYEQYF. The CDR3 nucleotides read TGCAGTGCTAGATCAAGGGAGGGGGCGGGGTACGAGCAGTACTTC.

In its sample, this clonotype was seen many times. The chain employs TRBV4-1 and TRBJ2-3; the match to TRBD2 covers 7 bases. Germline V lookup: CDR1 MGHRA, CDR2 YSYEKL. After removal of 1 base from V and 1 base from J, the junction contained 5 bases not matched to a gene. The CDR3 contains 16 residues. As DNA, the CDR3 is TGCGCCAGCAGCCAAGTTCGGCTAGCGGGCACAGATACGCAGTATTTT. Translated, it gives CASSQVRLAGTDTQYF.

V usage is TRBV19 and J usage is TRBJ2-3, with TRBD2 matching over 8 bases. Trimming at V came to 6 bases and at J to 8 bases, leaving 19 bases not matched to a gene. Germline V gene lookup returns CDR1 LNHDA and CDR2 SQIVND (reference sequence). The CDR3 has 17 amino acids. The CDR3 coding sequence is TGTGCCAGTAGGACGAGGGGGACTAGGTATAGCGCAGGTACGCAGTATTTT. Amino acids: CASRTRGTRYSAGTQYF.

On this clonotype: A read error is possible here, since a much larger clone lies one base away. The chain recombines TRBV5-3 with TRBJ2-3, with 7 bases that match TRBD1. TRBV5-3 falls under the ORF class, with uncertain function. CDR3 length equals 15 residues. In DNA, the CDR3 is TGTGCCAGCAGCTTGACAGGGTCTAGCACAGATACGCGGTATTTT. Protein product: CASSLTGSSTDTRYF.

At least ten counts were recorded for this clonotype. The J gene is TRBJ1-2, the V gene TRBV29-1; D is unresolved. Germline assignment: CDR1 SQVTM and CDR2 ANQGSEA. CDR3 length: 11 residues. The chain's CDR3 is CSATLIYGYTF. The CDR3 DNA reads as TGCAGTGCCACCCTAATTTATGGCTACACCTTC. The full variable domain, rest sourced from reference TRBV29-1 and TRBJ1-2, is SAVISQKPSRDICQRGTSLTIQCQVDSQVTMMFWYRQQPGQSLTLIATANQGSEATYESGFVIDKFPISRPNLTFSTLTVSNMSPEDSSIYLCSATLIYGYTFGSGTRLTVV.

J is TRBJ2-3 and V is TRBV9; D may match TRBD1 or TRBD2 (6 bases each). The CDR3 totals 16 residues. Germline V gives CDR1 SGDLS, CDR2 YYNGEE. V gave up 4 bases and J gave up 4 bases, with 19 bases separating them. CDR3 coding DNA: TGTGCCAGCAGCACCTTCGATAGGGGGGCTTCAGATACGCAGTATTTT. Encoded protein: CASSTFDRGASDTQYF.

Of note for this clonotype: A read error may explain this, as a much larger clone is one base away. The chain is built from TRBV5-1 and TRBJ2-5, with D perhaps matching TRBD1 or TRBD2 (5 bases each). Germline V lookup: CDR1 SGHRS, CDR2 YFSETQ. The CDR3 consists of 15 residues. CDR3 region: CASTPEPGLWETQSF. CDR3 coding DNA: TGCGCCAGCACTCCAGAGCCAGGGCTGTGGGAGACCCAGTCCTTC.

About this clonotype: Germline and junction disagree at one end, which may indicate a read error. In DNA, the CDR3 is TGTGCCAGCAGTGAAGCCGGCGGGGCCTCCTACGAGCAGGACTTC. It translates to CASSEAGGASYEQDF. The chain combines TRBV2 with TRBJ2-7; D may be TRBD2 (6 bases). In germline, CDR1 is SNHLY, CDR2 FYNNEI. The CDR3 is 15 amino acids. Full variable domain (remainder filled in from reference TRBV2 and TRBJ2-7): EPEVTQTPSHQVTQMGQEVILRCVPISNHLYFYWYRQILGQKVEFLVSFYNNEISEKSEIFDDQFSVERPDGSNFTLKIRSTKLEDSAMYFCASSEAGGASYEQDFGPGTRLTVT.

The chain combines TRBV27 with TRBJ2-1; TRBD2 aligns across 8 bases. V lost 5 bases to trimming and J lost 8 bases; unmatched junction nucleotides: 11. The CDR3 is 15 amino acids. CDR1 and CDR2 from the germline V gene are MNHEY and SMNVEV (reference sequence). The CDR3 region has the DNA TGTGCCAGCAGTCTATGGACTAGCAGCCCCGATGAGCAGTTCTTC. Translating it yields CASSLWTSSPDEQFF.

As DNA, the CDR3 is TGTGCCAGCAGCGCACCGGGACAGCCATACGAGCAGTACTTC. Its translation is CASSAPGQPYEQYF. V gene TRBV7-9 combines with J gene TRBJ2-7; 7 nucleotides match TRBD1. The CDR3 has 14 residues. Germline CDR1 SEHNR, CDR2 FQNEAQ (reference sequence). V shed 5 bases and J 4 bases; nucleotides not matched to a gene: 8.

In its sample, this clonotype was seen a few times. This sequence joins TRBV30 and TRBJ2-1; 8 positions agree with TRBD1. Per germline, CDR1 GTSNPN and CDR2 SVGIG (reference sequence). The CDR3 runs to 14 residues. After removal of 3 bases from V and 3 bases from J, the junction contained 4 bases not matched to a gene. For the CDR3, the DNA is TGTGCCTGGAGCCTGACAGGGGACTACAATGAGCAGTTCTTC. This codes for CAWSLTGDYNEQFF.

This clonotype came up a few times. The chain recombines TRBV9 with TRBJ2-2; 10 bases match TRBD2. V was clipped by 0 bases and J by 5 bases; unmatched bases: 7. Germline V gene lookup returns CDR1 SGDLS and CDR2 YYNGEE. This CDR3 comprises 17 residues. The CDR3 loop reads CASSVEVSGRWTGELFF. CDR3 bases: TGTGCCAGCAGCGTAGAGGTTAGCGGGAGGTGGACCGGGGAGCTGTTTTTT. Supplemented by reference TRBV9 and TRBJ2-2, the full variable domain reads DSGVTQTPKHLITATGQRVTLRCSPRSGDLSVYWYQQSLDQGLQFLIQYYNGEERAKGNILERFSAQQFPDLHSELNLSSLELGDSALYFCASSVEVSGRWTGELFFGEGSRLTVL.

Worth noting for this clonotype: A clone one base away is much larger, so this may be a read error. Because the CDR3 is missing its conserved closing phenylalanine or tryptophan, this is likely a read error. The V call is TRBV5-6, the J call TRBJ2-7; 7 bases line up with TRBD2. Trimming cost V 3 bases and J 0 bases; bases outside gene matches: 12. Germline V lookup: CDR1 SGHDT, CDR2 YYEEEE. The CDR3 is 17 amino acids. In nucleotides, the CDR3 is TGTGCCAGCAGCTCGATGGGAGGGGCGGGAGACTCCTACGAGCAGTACCTC. Its protein is CASSSMGGAGDSYEQYL.

This clonotype was found a few times. The J gene is TRBJ1-1, the V gene TRBV19; possibly TRBD1 for D (5 bases). There are 12 residues in the CDR3. Between the trimmed V and J ends, which lost 6 bases and 6 bases, there was a span of 11 bases. Germline lookup yields CDR1 LNHDA and CDR2 SQIVND (reference sequence). The CDR3 region is CASRGGRAEAFF. CDR3 DNA sequence: TGTGCCAGTAGGGGGGGTCGTGCTGAAGCTTTCTTT.

The gene calls are TRBV27 and TRBJ2-7; D is uncertain. The CDR3 length is 14 residues. V was trimmed by 0 bases and J by 2 bases, leaving 8 bases between them. Per germline, CDR1 MNHEY and CDR2 SMNVEV (reference sequence). The CDR3 sequence: CASSLSAVAYEQYF. The CDR3 DNA follows: TGTGCCAGCAGTTTATCGGCAGTTGCCTACGAGCAGTACTTC.

A word on this clonotype: This sequence may be a read error, since a much larger clone differs from it by one base. The V gene is TRBV29-1, the J gene TRBJ2-4, with 7 bases lining up with TRBD1. This CDR3 region has 12 residues. The germline gives CDR1 SQVTM, CDR2 ANQGSEA. In DNA form, the CDR3 reads TGCAGCGTTGTGGGGGACAGAAACATTCAGCACTTC. Translating gives CSVVGDRNIQHF.

Ten or more counts support this clonotype. This chain uses TRBV7-9 with TRBJ2-1, with 10 bases that match TRBD2. Trimming cost V 0 bases and J 0 bases; bases outside gene matches: 5. Germline lookup yields CDR1 SEHNR and CDR2 FQNEAQ (reference sequence). The CDR3 totals 18 residues. The CDR3 region is CASSLALAGARSYNEQFF. DNA for the CDR3: TGTGCCAGCAGCTTAGCTCTAGCGGGAGCCCGCTCCTACAATGAGCAGTTCTTC.

This rearrangement joins TRBV4-3 to TRBJ2-1; D gene ambiguous. The CDR3 consists of 15 residues. V was trimmed by 0 bases and J by 9 bases, leaving 15 bases between them. Per germline, CDR1 LGHNA and CDR2 YSLEER. For the CDR3, the DNA is TGCGCCAGCAGCCAAGATGCAGGATTGATATTTGAGCAGTTCTTC. It encodes CASSQDAGLIFEQFF.

The J gene is TRBJ2-1, the V gene TRBV7-2; 7 nucleotides match TRBD2. In germline, CDR1 is SGHTA, CDR2 FQGNSA. V was clipped by 4 bases and J by 2 bases; unmatched bases: 5. The CDR3 is made up of 15 amino acids. DNA for the CDR3: TGTGCCAGCAGCTCGGTGGGGGGGGCCTACAATGAGCAGTTCTTC. Protein: CASSSVGGAYNEQFF.

This clonotype was recorded at least ten times. This rearrangement joins TRBV19 to TRBJ2-7; 7 positions agree with TRBD2. Germline CDR1 LNHDA, CDR2 SQIVND (reference sequence). The ends lost 5 bases at V and 3 bases at J; junction bases unmatched: 4. The CDR3 spans 13 residues. This CDR3 reads CASSAGLNYEQYF. The CDR3, as DNA: TGTGCCAGTAGTGCGGGACTAAACTACGAGCAGTACTTC.

In its sample, this clonotype was seen many times. The chain carries TRBV6-5 and TRBJ2-3, with a possible D match to TRBD2 (5 bases). The V and J ends lost 6 bases and 2 bases respectively, with 12 bases between them. This CDR3 region has 14 residues. Germline CDR1 is MNHEY and CDR2 is SVGAGI. CDR3 DNA: TGTGCCAGCAGAACACTAGGAATCACAGATACGCAGTATTTT. It encodes CASRTLGITDTQYF.

This clonotype has just a few counts. The chain is built from TRBV28 and TRBJ1-4; possible D gene TRBD1, 5 bases. CDR1 is MDHEN and CDR2 is SYDVKM in the germline V gene. V lost 5 bases, J lost 3 bases, and 16 bases lay in between. CDR3 length equals 16 residues. CDR3 residues: CASSQFLAGANEKLFF. CDR3 coding DNA: TGTGCCAGCAGTCAGTTTCTGGCGGGGGCTAATGAAAAACTGTTTTTT.

Comments on this clonotype: Germline is not matched at one junction end, which may reflect a read error. This chain uses TRBV6-2 or TRBV6-3 with TRBJ1-3; no clear D. The germline V gene has CDR1 MNHEY and CDR2 SVGEGT. The CDR3 has 14 amino acids. CDR3 residues: CASSSPDSGDTIYF. The DNA for the CDR3 is TGTGCCAGCAGTTCCCCGGACTCTGGAGACACCATATATTTT.

With respect to this clonotype: This may come from a read error, since a much larger clone is one base off. The chain recombines TRBV14 with TRBJ2-7, with D possibly matching TRBD1 (5 bases). Per germline, CDR1 SGHDN and CDR2 FVKESK. Between the trimmed V and J ends, which lost 4 bases and 6 bases, there was a span of 16 bases. The CDR3 length is 14 residues. CDR3 DNA: TGTGCCAGCAGCCTCATTGGGGCAGGGCGCGAGCAGTACTTC. Encoded protein: CASSLIGAGREQYF.

This clonotype was observed a few times. The chain recombines TRBV6-1 with TRBJ1-1; the D is unclear. V dropped 7 bases and J dropped 0 bases, with 9 bases sitting between them. The germline gives CDR1 MNHNS, CDR2 SASEGT. This CDR3 region has 13 residues. The CDR3 protein is CASNARMNTEAFF. CDR3 nucleotides: TGTGCCAGCAACGCGCGGATGAACACTGAAGCTTTCTTT.